This TCR beta chain was recovered during a study of technical replicates of blood from four donors. Profiling relied on immunoSEQ multiplex PCR, and the TCRdb table lists in-frame clones only, not all of them. The top ten clones hold about 0.27% of a sample with 70,000 to 85,000 clones, about 91% of them seen once. V lost 4 bases to trimming and J lost 5 bases; unmatched junction nucleotides: 7. The germline CDR1 and CDR2 sequences are SGHAT and FQDESV (reference sequence). The CDR3 runs 14 residues. Input material: T cells isolated from PBMCs. The clonotype originates from a human donor in good health. The chain combines TRBV11-1 with TRBJ2-7, with 8 bases identical to TRBD1. The CDR3 DNA follows: TGTGCCAGCAGCTCCAGGGGGCGCAGGCACGAGCAGTACTTC. Amino acids: CASSSRGRRHEQYF.